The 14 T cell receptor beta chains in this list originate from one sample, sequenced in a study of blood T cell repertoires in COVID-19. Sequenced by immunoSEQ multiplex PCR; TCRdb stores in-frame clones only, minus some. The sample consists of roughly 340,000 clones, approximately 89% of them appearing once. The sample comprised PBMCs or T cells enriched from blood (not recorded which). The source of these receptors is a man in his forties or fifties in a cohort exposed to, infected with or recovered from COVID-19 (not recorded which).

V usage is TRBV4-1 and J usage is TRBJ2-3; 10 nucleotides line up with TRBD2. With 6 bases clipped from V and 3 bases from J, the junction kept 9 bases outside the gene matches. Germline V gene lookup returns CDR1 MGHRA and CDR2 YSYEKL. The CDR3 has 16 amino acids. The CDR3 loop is CASRQNPSGSTDTQYF. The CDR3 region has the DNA TGCGCCAGCAGGCAAAATCCTAGCGGGAGTACAGATACGCAGTATTTT.

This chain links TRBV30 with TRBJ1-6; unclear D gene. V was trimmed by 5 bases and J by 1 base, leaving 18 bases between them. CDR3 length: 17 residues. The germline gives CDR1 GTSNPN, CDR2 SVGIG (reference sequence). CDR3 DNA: TGTGCCTGGGGACGCTCGAGAGCGGGATCCTATAATTCACCCCTCCACTTT. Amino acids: CAWGRSRAGSYNSPLHF.

CDR3 region: CASSIRGSSGNTIYF. The CDR3, as DNA: TGTGCCAGTAGTATACGTGGCAGCTCTGGAAACACCATATATTTT. The chain links TRBV19 to TRBJ1-3; the D is unclear. Germline CDR1 reads LNHDA; CDR2 reads SQIVND (reference sequence). The CDR3 consists of 15 residues. V gave up 2 bases and J gave up 0 bases, with 8 bases separating them. The whole variable domain, remainder taken from reference TRBV19 and TRBJ1-3, is DGGITQSPKYLFRKEGQNVTLSCEQNLNHDAMYWYRQDPGQGLRLIYYSQIVNDFQKGDIAEGYSVSREKKESFPLTVTSAQKNPTAFYLCASSIRGSSGNTIYFGEGSWLTVV.

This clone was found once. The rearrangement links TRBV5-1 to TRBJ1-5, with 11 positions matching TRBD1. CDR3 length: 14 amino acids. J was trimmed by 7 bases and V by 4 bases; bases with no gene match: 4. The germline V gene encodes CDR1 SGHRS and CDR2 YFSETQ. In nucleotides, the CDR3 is TGCGCCAGCAGCGAGGGACAGGGGGGACAGCCCCAGCATTTT. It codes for CASSEGQGGQPQHF.

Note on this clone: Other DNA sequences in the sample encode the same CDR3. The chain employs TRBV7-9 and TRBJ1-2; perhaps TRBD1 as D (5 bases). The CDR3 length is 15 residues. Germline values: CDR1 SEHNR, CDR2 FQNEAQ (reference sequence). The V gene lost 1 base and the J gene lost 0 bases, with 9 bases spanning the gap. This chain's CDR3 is CASSLGSGANYGYTF. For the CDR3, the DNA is TGTGCCAGCAGCTTAGGATCGGGGGCTAACTATGGCTACACCTTC.

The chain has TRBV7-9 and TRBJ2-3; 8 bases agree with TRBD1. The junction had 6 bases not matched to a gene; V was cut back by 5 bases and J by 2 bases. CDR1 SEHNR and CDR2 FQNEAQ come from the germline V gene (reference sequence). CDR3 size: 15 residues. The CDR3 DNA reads TGTGCCAGCAGCCCCGGACAGGGATACACAGATACGCAGTATTTT. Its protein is CASSPGQGYTDTQYF.

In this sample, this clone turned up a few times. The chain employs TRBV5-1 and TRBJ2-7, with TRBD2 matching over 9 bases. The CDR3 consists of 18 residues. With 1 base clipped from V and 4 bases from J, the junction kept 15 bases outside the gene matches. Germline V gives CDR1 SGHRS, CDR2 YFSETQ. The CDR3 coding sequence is TGCGCCAGCAGCTTGTTGCCGTCCTATAGCGGGAGTGCGTACGAGCAGTACTTC. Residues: CASSLLPSYSGSAYEQYF.

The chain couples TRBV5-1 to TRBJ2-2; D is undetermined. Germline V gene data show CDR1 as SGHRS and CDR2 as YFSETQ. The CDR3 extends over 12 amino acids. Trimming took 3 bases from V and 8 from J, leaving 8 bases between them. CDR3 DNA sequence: TGCGCCAGCAGCTCAGTTCTTGGGGAGCTGTTTTTT. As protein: CASSSVLGELFF.

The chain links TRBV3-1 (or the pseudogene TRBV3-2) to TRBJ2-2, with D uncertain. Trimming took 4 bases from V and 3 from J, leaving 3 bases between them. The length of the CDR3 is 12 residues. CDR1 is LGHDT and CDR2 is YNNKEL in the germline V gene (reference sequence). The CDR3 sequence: CASSPYTGELFF. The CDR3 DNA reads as TGTGCCAGCAGCCCTTACACCGGGGAGCTGTTTTTT.

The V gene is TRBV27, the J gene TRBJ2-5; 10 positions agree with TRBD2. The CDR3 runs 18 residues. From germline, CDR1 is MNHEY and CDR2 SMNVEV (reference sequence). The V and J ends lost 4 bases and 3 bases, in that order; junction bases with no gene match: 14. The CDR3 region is CASSSTRIGLAEKETQYF. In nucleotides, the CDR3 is TGTGCCAGCAGTTCTACCCGAATCGGACTAGCGGAGAAAGAGACCCAGTACTTC.

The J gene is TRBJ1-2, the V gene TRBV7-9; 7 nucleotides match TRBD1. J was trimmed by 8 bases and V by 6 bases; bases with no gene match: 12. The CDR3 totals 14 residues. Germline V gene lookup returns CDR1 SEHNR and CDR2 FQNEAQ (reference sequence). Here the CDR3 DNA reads TGTGCCAGCAGGAAAGGGACAGATACTATGGGCTACACCTTC. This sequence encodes CASRKGTDTMGYTF.

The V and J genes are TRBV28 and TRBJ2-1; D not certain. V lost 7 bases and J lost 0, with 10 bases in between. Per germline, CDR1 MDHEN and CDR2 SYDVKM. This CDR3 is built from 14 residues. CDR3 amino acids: CASMARSSYNEQFF. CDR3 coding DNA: TGTGCCAGCATGGCTAGAAGCTCCTACAATGAGCAGTTCTTC. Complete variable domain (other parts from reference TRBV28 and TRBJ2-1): DVKVTQSSRYLVKRTGEKVFLECVQDMDHENMFWYRQDPGLGLRLIYFSYDVKMKEKGDIPEGYSVSREKKERFSLILESASTNQTSMYLCASMARSSYNEQFFGPGTRLTVL.

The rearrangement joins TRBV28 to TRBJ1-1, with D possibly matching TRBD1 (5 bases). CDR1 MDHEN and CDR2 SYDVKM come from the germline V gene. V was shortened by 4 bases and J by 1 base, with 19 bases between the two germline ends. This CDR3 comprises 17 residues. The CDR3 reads CASSSPSLGGGNTEAFF. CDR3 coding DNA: TGTGCCAGCAGTTCCCCCTCGCTCGGGGGGGGGAACACTGAAGCTTTCTTT.

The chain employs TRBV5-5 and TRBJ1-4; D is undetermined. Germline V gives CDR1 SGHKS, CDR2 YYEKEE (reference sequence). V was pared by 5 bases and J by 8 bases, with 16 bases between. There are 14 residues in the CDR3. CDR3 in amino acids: CASRVEEGREKLFF. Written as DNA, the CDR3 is TGTGCCAGCAGGGTGGAGGAGGGTCGGGAAAAACTGTTTTTT.